Described below is a single T cell receptor beta chain sequence and its context. Authors' processing steps: Estimation of nucleated cell counts was performed using reference gene primer amplification. Produced via immunoSEQ multiplex PCR; TCRdb's table is partial and in-frame only. V and J calls plus clone size are reproduced from that table; the DNA served to infer D and trimming. The table lists about 210,000 clones, 90% to 95% of them singletons, with approximately 1.2% in the top ten. CDR1 and CDR2 from the germline V gene are MNHEY and SVGEGT. This CDR3 has 14 amino acids. V shed 6 bases and J 4 bases; nucleotides not matched to a gene: 9. The data were taken from a study of blood T cell repertoires in COVID-19. In the study overall: Researchers got acute and convalescent COVID-19 samples from the United States, Italy and Spain. In each case, the material was cDNA or gDNA derived from T cells, B-cell-depleted T cells, or PBMCs.

This receptor was obtained from a man aged 30-40 years with acute or convalescent COVID-19. This chain joins TRBV6-2 or TRBV6-3 and TRBJ2-7, with 7 bases fitting TRBD2. Sequences were obtained from peripheral blood. This CDR3 reads CASSPSGRGYEQYF. The CDR3 region has the DNA TGTGCCAGCAGCCCGTCCGGGCGGGGGTACGAGCAGTACTTC.